The clone carrying this T cell receptor (beta chain) occurred a few times. Its matching antigen is unknown. As every portion of the isolated RNA was reverse transcribed, the sequencing read expressed TCRB transcripts. Using immunoSEQ multiplex PCR, the repertoire was profiled, and TCRdb retains in-frame clones only, with some absent. The data hold a few hundred thousand clones, with over 9% observed a single time. After removal of 1 base from V and 2 bases from J, the junction contained 5 bases not matched to a gene. Germline CDR1 and CDR2: MNHEY and SMNVEV (reference sequence). The CDR3 consists of 16 residues. This sample was included in a study of beta chain features in type 1 diabetes. Findings and limits, study-wide: Researchers report that Type 1 diabetes patients had moderately but significantly shorter TCRB CDR3s across all four CD4+ subsets.

The sequence derives from a man aged 30 to 39 with type 1 diabetes. The sequenced material came from central memory CD4+ T cells from blood. The gene calls are TRBV27 and TRBJ2-7; 10 positions match TRBD1. As DNA, the CDR3 is TGTGCCAGCAGTTTATACGGGACAGGGGCGACCTACGAGCAGTACTTC. Translation gives CASSLYGTGATYEQYF.